This entry lists 21 T cell receptor beta chains sequenced from one sample in a study of blood T cell repertoires in COVID-19. TCRdb keeps only in-frame clones here, not all; method: immunoSEQ multiplex PCR. The profile shows around 400,000 clones, more than 75% of them singletons. Input material: peripheral blood. The receptors originated from a woman aged 30 to 39 with COVID-19, enrolled during active disease.

This clone was observed once. The chain carries TRBV25-1 and TRBJ2-7, with TRBD2 matching over 14 bases. J lost 3 bases, V lost 3 bases, and 7 bases had no gene match. This CDR3 comprises 17 residues. CDR1 and CDR2 (germline): MGHDK, SYGVNS. The CDR3 reads CASSDNEGTSGSYEQYF. CDR3 DNA sequence: TGTGCCAGCAGTGACAATGAGGGGACTAGCGGGAGCTACGAGCAGTACTTC.

The chain combines TRBV28 with TRBJ2-7, with D unresolved. The CDR3 loop spans 12 amino acids. Germline values: CDR1 MDHEN, CDR2 SYDVKM. V lost 7 bases and J lost 5, with 12 bases in between. The CDR3 DNA reads as TGTGCCAGCACCCTAAATTTCCACGAGCAGTACTTC. It encodes CASTLNFHEQYF.

The J gene is TRBJ1-3, the V gene TRBV2; perhaps TRBD1 as D (6 bases). Germline CDR1 and CDR2: SNHLY and FYNNEI. The CDR3 is made up of 13 amino acids. The V and J ends lost 6 bases and 6 bases respectively, with 12 bases between them. CDR3 amino acids: CASSTTGLNTIYF. For the CDR3, the DNA is TGTGCCAGCAGCACCACAGGGTTAAACACCATATATTTT.

The chain has TRBV24-1 and TRBJ1-4; tentative D call: TRBD1 (5 bases). The CDR3 length is 13 residues. Germline CDR1 is KGHDR and CDR2 is SFDVKD. V gave up 3 bases and J gave up 8 bases, with 9 bases separating them. The CDR3 region is CATSDPRGEKLFF. DNA for the CDR3: TGTGCCACCAGTGATCCCCGGGGGGAAAAACTGTTTTTT.

The genes are TRBV27 and TRBJ1-4; D may be TRBD1 (5 bases). Germline CDR1 MNHEY, CDR2 SMNVEV (reference sequence). The CDR3 contains 17 residues. V lost 6 bases and J lost 8, with 25 bases in between. The CDR3 DNA reads TGTGCCAGCAGGCCGGGACGGCGGGAGAGGTTTTTGGAAAAACTGTTTTTT. Translation gives CASRPGRRERFLEKLFF.

This clone was counted between two and nine times. The CDR3 region has the DNA TGTGCCACCATGGGGGGGAGGCGGAATGAGCAGTTCTTC. It specifies CATMGGRRNEQFF. The chain has TRBV24-1 and TRBJ2-1; 7 bases are a match to TRBD2. The germline V gene has CDR1 KGHDR and CDR2 SFDVKD. V was pared by 8 bases and J by 7 bases, with 7 bases of the junction left unmatched. This CDR3 is built from 13 residues.

CDR3 DNA: TGTGCCAGTAGTATGAATAGGGGGTACGAGCAGTACTTC. Residues: CASSMNRGYEQYF. V is TRBV19 and J is TRBJ2-7; possibly TRBD1 for D (6 bases). V lost 3 bases and J lost 4, with 10 bases in between. The germline CDR1 and CDR2 sequences are LNHDA and SQIVND (reference sequence). This CDR3 comprises 13 residues.

The CDR3 region is CASKGGTSGARGGTQYF. The CDR3 nucleotides read TGTGCCAGTAAAGGCGGGACTAGCGGGGCCCGGGGCGGGACCCAGTACTTC. V and J are TRBV19 and TRBJ2-5; 13 bases match TRBD2. The germline gives CDR1 LNHDA, CDR2 SQIVND (reference sequence). CDR3 length equals 17 residues. The J segment lost 7 bases and the V segment lost 7 bases, leaving 15 bases of the junction unmatched.

This clone is a singleton in its sample. The chain couples TRBV5-1 to TRBJ2-6; the match to TRBD1 covers 7 bases. Germline CDR1 is SGHRS and CDR2 is YFSETQ. CDR3 size: 17 residues. V shed 2 bases, J shed 0 bases, and the junction held 5 bases outside the gene matches. In nucleotides, the CDR3 is TGCGCCAGCAGCTTCACCACAGGGGCCTCTGGGGCCAACGTCCTGACTTTC. Encoded protein: CASSFTTGASGANVLTF.

The chain recombines TRBV21-1 with TRBJ2-7; the D call of TRBD1 is as the table states it, not checked on the DNA. TRBV21-1 counts as a pseudogene. This CDR3 has 15 amino acids. The CDR3 here is CASSKPTESSYEQYF. CDR3 DNA: TGTGCCAGCAGCAAGCCGACAGAGAGCTCCTACGAGCAGTACTTC.

The J gene is TRBJ2-7, the V gene TRBV7-2; 8 bases map to TRBD1. CDR3 length equals 17 residues. The germline CDR1 and CDR2 sequences are SGHTA and FQGNSA. Germline trimming cut 3 bases from V and 2 bases from J; bases unmatched to any gene: 12. The CDR3 DNA reads as TGTGCCAGCAGCTTTCGCCCCCCCGGGACAGGTCCCTACGAGCAGTACTTC. Translating it yields CASSFRPPGTGPYEQYF. Variable domain in full (rest from reference TRBV7-2 and TRBJ2-7): GAGVSQSPSNKVTEKGKDVELRCDPISGHTALYWYRQSLGQGLEFLIYFQGNSAPDKSGLPSDRFSAERTGGSVSTLTIQRTQQEDSAVYLCASSFRPPGTGPYEQYFGPGTRLTVT.

The V and J genes are TRBV2 and TRBJ1-1; D not resolved. The germline V gene has CDR1 SNHLY and CDR2 FYNNEI. The CDR3 totals 12 residues. This chain's CDR3 is CGERRLNTEAFF. The CDR3 DNA follows: TGTGGGGAGAGGAGGTTGAACACTGAAGCTTTCTTT.

This chain connects TRBV11-2 to TRBJ1-4, with TRBD1 as a possible D gene (5 bases). Deletions cut 5 bases from V and 4 bases from J, with 14 bases between. Germline V gene sequence: CDR1 SGHAT, CDR2 FQNNGV. This CDR3 spans 15 amino acids. The DNA for the CDR3 is TGTGCCAGCAGCCAACCCGGGGGACTTAATGAAAAACTGTTTTTT. Translated, it gives CASSQPGGLNEKLFF.

V gene TRBV10-2 combines with J gene TRBJ2-7; 9 nucleotides line up with TRBD1. The CDR3 runs 14 residues. V lost 6 bases to trimming and J lost 0 bases; unmatched junction nucleotides: 3. In germline, CDR1 is WSHSY, CDR2 SAAADI. The CDR3: CASRLQGASYEQYF. The CDR3, as DNA: TGCGCCAGCAGACTACAGGGGGCCTCCTACGAGCAGTACTTC.

The V call is TRBV4-1, the J call TRBJ2-1, with D uncertain. Germline V gene lookup returns CDR1 MGHRA and CDR2 YSYEKL. This CDR3 is 12 amino acids long. V lost 0 bases and J 8 bases, leaving 5 bases between the germline ends. The CDR3 coding sequence is TGCGCCAGCAGCCAAGATTATTATGAGCAGTTCTTC. It specifies CASSQDYYEQFF.

This sequence joins TRBV7-9 and TRBJ1-2; D unclear. The V end was cut by 2 bases, the J end by 4 bases, with 14 bases between. The CDR3 is made up of 15 amino acids. The germline V gene encodes CDR1 SEHNR and CDR2 FQNEAQ (reference sequence). The CDR3 here is CASSLFGTPGYGYTF. Here the CDR3 DNA reads TGTGCCAGCAGCTTATTTGGTACCCCAGGCTATGGCTACACCTTC.

This clone was seen a single time. This rearrangement joins TRBV4-2 to TRBJ2-1; a weak D match, TRBD2 (6 bases). Germline values: CDR1 LGHNA, CDR2 YNFKEQ. Deletions cut 4 bases from V and 0 bases from J, with 16 bases between. The CDR3 sequence is 17 residues long. The CDR3 coding sequence is TGTGCCAGCAGCCCCACTAGCACCCTGAGCTCCTACAATGAGCAGTTCTTC. This codes for CASSPTSTLSSYNEQFF.

This rearrangement joins TRBV6-5 to TRBJ2-7; TRBD1 might be the D (5 bases). The germline CDR1 and CDR2 sequences are MNHEY and SVGAGI. The ends were cut back, 2 bases at V and 5 bases at J, with 13 bases in the middle. The CDR3 length is 14 residues. The CDR3 region has the DNA TGTGCCAGCAGTTACGCCAGGAACAGGAACGAGCAGTACTTC. Its protein is CASSYARNRNEQYF.

The rearrangement joins TRBV6-5 to TRBJ1-5; TRBD1 matches 7 bases. Germline CDR1 MNHEY, CDR2 SVGAGI. Losses at the gene ends were 8 bases for V and 3 bases for J; bases not matched to a gene: 4. This CDR3 has 13 amino acids. DNA for the CDR3: TGTGCCAGCCGGGACAGTTACAATCAGCCCCAGCATTTT. This sequence encodes CASRDSYNQPQHF.

This clone appeared a single time. This sequence joins TRBV19 and TRBJ2-1; D may be TRBD2 (6 bases). There are 18 residues in the CDR3. The V gene lost 4 bases and the J gene lost 9 bases, with 28 bases spanning the gap. The germline CDR1 and CDR2 sequences are LNHDA and SQIVND (reference sequence). CDR3 loop: CASSRDLAGLPGESEQFF. CDR3 bases: TGTGCCAGTAGTAGGGATCTTGCAGGACTACCTGGCGAGAGTGAGCAGTTCTTC. Complete variable domain (other parts from reference TRBV19 and TRBJ2-1): DGGITQSPKYLFRKEGQNVTLSCEQNLNHDAMYWYRQDPGQGLRLIYYSQIVNDFQKGDIAEGYSVSREKKESFPLTVTSAQKNPTAFYLCASSRDLAGLPGESEQFFGPGTRLTVL.

V is TRBV5-6 and J is TRBJ2-5; 8 bases match TRBD2. CDR3 length: 15 amino acids. V shed 3 bases and J 4 bases; nucleotides not matched to a gene: 8. CDR1 is SGHDT, CDR2 YYEEEE, per germline. DNA of the CDR3: TGTGCCAGCAGCTGGCCTTCCGCGGGAGGAGAGACCCAGTACTTC. This gives the protein CASSWPSAGGETQYF.